A selection of T cell receptor beta chains follows, all from one sample in a study of Graves' ophthalmopathy and Graves' hyperthyroidism. TCRdb called the multiplex PCR reads again in MiXCR, with one record for every CDR3 protein. The data show hundreds of thousands of distinct CDR3 sequences, 20% to 25% seen once. Input material: peripheral blood. These receptor sequences come from a woman aged 45 to 65 with Graves' ophthalmopathy. The CDR3 runs from the conserved cysteine through the conserved F or W.

J | V | CDR3
TRBJ1-1 | TRBV28 | CASSSGTAQAFF
TRBJ2-7 | TRBV5-1 | CASSLNSGGPYEQYF
TRBJ2-2 | TRBV12-3/TRBV12-4 | CASNPTGYTGELFF
TRBJ2-2 | TRBV12-3/TRBV12-4 | CASSLARGQTNTGELFF
TRBJ2-7 | TRBV6-1 | CASIPLGTISYEQYF
TRBJ2-7 | TRBV12-3/TRBV12-4 | CASTSSGTYEQYF
TRBJ1-1 | TRBV3-1 | CASSAGTNRRNTEAFF
TRBJ1-1 | TRBV28 | CASSYWGQAFF
TRBJ1-1 | TRBV5-1 | CASSFQPGGPNTEAFF
TRBJ1-2 | TRBV3-1 | CASSRSGQGDYGYTF
TRBJ1-6 | TRBV25-1 | CASSEGPRNSPLHF
TRBJ1-1 | TRBV27 | CASSSPGQGYTEAFF
TRBJ1-1 | TRBV10-3 | CATTVGERTEAFF
TRBJ1-2 | TRBV2 | CASRLAIGTGGFGYTF
TRBJ1-5 | TRBV19 | CASSSGTRGQPQHF
TRBJ2-6 | TRBV27 | CASSLSGTGGFGANVLTF